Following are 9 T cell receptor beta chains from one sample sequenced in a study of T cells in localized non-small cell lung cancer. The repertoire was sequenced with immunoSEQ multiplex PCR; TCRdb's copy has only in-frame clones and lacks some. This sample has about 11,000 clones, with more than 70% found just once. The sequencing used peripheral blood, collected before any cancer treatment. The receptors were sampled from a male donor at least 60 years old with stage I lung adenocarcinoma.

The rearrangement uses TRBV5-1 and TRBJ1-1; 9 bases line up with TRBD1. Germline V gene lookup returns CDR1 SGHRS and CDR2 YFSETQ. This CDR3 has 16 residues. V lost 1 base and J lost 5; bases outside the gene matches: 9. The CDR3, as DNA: TGCGCCAGCAGCTTGAAAATGACAGGGGGGAAGACTGAAGCTTTCTTT. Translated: CASSLKMTGGKTEAFF.

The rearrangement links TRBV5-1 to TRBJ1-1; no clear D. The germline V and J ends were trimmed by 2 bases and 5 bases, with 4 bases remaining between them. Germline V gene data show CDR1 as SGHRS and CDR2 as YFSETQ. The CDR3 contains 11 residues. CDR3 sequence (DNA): TGCGCCAGCAGCTTCGGGACTGAAGCTTTCTTT. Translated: CASSFGTEAFF.

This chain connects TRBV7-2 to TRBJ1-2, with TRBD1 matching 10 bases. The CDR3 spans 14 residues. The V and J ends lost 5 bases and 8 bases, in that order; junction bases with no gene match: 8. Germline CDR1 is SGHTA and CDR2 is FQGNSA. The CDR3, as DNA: TGTGCCAGCAGCCCCGGGGACAGGGGAAGAGGCTACACCTTC. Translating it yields CASSPGDRGRGYTF. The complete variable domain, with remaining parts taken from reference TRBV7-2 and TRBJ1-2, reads GAGVSQSPSNKVTEKGKDVELRCDPISGHTALYWYRQSLGQGLEFLIYFQGNSAPDKSGLPSDRFSAERTGGSVSTLTIQRTQQEDSAVYLCASSPGDRGRGYTFGSGTRLTVV.

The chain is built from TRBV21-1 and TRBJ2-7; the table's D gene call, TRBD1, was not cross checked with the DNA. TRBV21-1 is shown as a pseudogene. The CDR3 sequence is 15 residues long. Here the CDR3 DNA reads TGTGCCAGCAGCGTACCGGGACAGGGGGCCTTCGAGCAGTACTTC. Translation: CASSVPGQGAFEQYF.

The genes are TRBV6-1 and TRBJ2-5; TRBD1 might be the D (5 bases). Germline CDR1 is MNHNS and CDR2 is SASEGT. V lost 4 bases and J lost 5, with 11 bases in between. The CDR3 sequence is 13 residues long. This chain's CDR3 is CASSGGEGETQYF. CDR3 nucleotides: TGTGCCAGCAGTGGGGGCGAAGGGGAGACCCAGTACTTC.

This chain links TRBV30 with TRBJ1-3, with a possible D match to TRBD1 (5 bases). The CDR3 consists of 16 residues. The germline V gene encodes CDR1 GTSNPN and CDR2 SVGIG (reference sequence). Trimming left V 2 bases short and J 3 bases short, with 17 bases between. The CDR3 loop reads CAWSTGTARDGNTIYF. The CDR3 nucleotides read TGTGCCTGGAGTACCGGGACCGCCAGAGATGGAAACACCATATATTTT.

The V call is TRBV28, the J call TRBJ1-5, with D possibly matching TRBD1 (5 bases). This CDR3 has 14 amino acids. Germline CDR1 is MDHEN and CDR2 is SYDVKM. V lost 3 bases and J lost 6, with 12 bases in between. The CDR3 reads CASSLIRGGQPQHF. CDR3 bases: TGTGCCAGCAGTTTGATTAGGGGCGGTCAGCCCCAGCATTTT. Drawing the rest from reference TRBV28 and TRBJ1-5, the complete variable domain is DVKVTQSSRYLVKRTGEKVFLECVQDMDHENMFWYRQDPGLGLRLIYFSYDVKMKEKGDIPEGYSVSREKKERFSLILESASTNQTSMYLCASSLIRGGQPQHFGDGTRLSIL.

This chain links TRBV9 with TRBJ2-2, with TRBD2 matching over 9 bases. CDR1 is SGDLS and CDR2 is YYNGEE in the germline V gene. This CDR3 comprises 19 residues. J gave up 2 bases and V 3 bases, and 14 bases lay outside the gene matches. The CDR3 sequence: CASSATLLAGAANTGELFF. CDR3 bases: TGTGCCAGCAGCGCCACGCTCTTAGCGGGGGCCGCTAACACCGGGGAGCTGTTTTTT.

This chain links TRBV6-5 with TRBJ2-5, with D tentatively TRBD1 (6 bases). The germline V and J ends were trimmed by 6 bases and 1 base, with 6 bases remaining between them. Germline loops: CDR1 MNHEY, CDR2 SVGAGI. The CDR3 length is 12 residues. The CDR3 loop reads CASRDSQETQYF. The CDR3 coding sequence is TGTGCCAGCAGGGACAGCCAAGAGACCCAGTACTTC.